The rows below give T cell receptor beta chains drawn from one sample of a study of cytomegalovirus exposure and HLA in healthy donors. Libraries were prepared by immunoSEQ multiplex PCR; TCRdb keeps only in-frame clonotypes and omits some of them. Of under 95,000 clones in the sample, under 95% were seen once. Source material: PBMCs. The receptors stem from a man aged 25 to 40 in good health and CMV-seronegative. CDR3s include the opening cysteine and the closing phenylalanine or tryptophan. Each record gives: V gene, D gene, J gene, clone size, CDR3 DNA, CDR3 protein. D genes are given only for firm matches. Clone sizes are given selectively: once, few, many, or a class where the clone is expanded.

TRBV6-5,NA,TRBJ2-1,NA,TGTGCCAGCAGCCCAGAATCCCCTTGGGACAATGAGCAGTTCTTC,CASSPESPWDNEQFF
TRBV25-1,TRBD2,TRBJ2-3,NA,TGTGCCAGCAGTGAATACGCGGGACTAGCCCTGTATTTT,CASSEYAGLALYF
TRBV28,NA,TRBJ1-1,NA,TGTGCCACCCAGTTGAACACTGAAGCTTTCTTT,CATQLNTEAFF
TRBV25-1,NA,TRBJ1-2,once,TGTGCCAGCAGTGAACTTTTAAGGGGCGCTGACACCTTC,CASSELLRGADTF
TRBV13,NA,TRBJ2-3,NA,TGTGCCAGCAGCATGAGGACCGGGGTCGCAGATACGCAGTATTTT,CASSMRTGVADTQYF
TRBV5-5,NA,TRBJ2-1,NA,TGTGCCAGCAGCTTGTCGTCGTTCGTAACCTACAATGAGCAGTTCTTC,CASSLSSFVTYNEQFF
TRBV29-1,TRBD1,TRBJ2-5,NA,TGCAGCGTTTCATCACAGGGGGGACAGGAGACCCAGTACTTC,CSVSSQGGQETQYF
TRBV29-1,NA,TRBJ1-2,NA,TGCACCATTGAAGGAGGTCAGAATAATAACTATGGCTACACCTTC,CTIEGGQNNNYGYTF
TRBV4-1,TRBD1,TRBJ1-2,once,TGCGCCAGCAGCCAAGATCCAGGGGGCTCTGGCTACACCTTC,CASSQDPGGSGYTF
TRBV5-1,TRBD2,TRBJ2-7,NA,TGCGCCAGCAGAGGGTTAGCGGGAGGGATATACTCCTACGAGCAGTACTTC,CASRGLAGGIYSYEQYF